The rows below give T cell receptor beta chains drawn from one sample of a study of blood T cell repertoires in COVID-19. The table came from immunoSEQ multiplex PCR; TCRdb's copy has only in-frame clones and leaves some out. The table records about 130,000 clones, about 80% of them present only once. Material for sequencing was peripheral blood. All receptors derive from a woman in her 50s with acute or convalescent COVID-19. Both conserved end residues are trimmed from each CDR3. Each record gives: J gene, V gene, CDR3 protein.

TRBJ2-5 | TRBV7-3 | ASSEASGSETQY
TRBJ1-1 | TRBV10-3 | AIGRAGTGQNTEAF
TRBJ1-1 | TRBV7-9 | ASSHGTGALNTEAF
TRBJ1-3 | TRBV9 | ASSVGQISGNTIY
TRBJ2-1 | TRBV5-1 | ASSLGTSINEQF
TRBJ1-1 | TRBV9 | ASSPSSGQLNTEAF
TRBJ1-3 | TRBV11-2 | ASSRLAREVNTIY
TRBJ1-1 | TRBV6-5 | ASSYLPTGSTEAF
TRBJ1-1 | TRBV10-3 | AISFSSNTEAF
TRBJ2-7 | TRBV2 | ASKGQASTAYEQY
TRBJ1-4 | TRBV2 | ASSRDRGNEKLF
TRBJ1-2 | TRBV24-1 | ATSETGGGLDYGYT
TRBJ2-3 | TRBV7-8 | ASSLDRVGMSTDTQY
TRBJ1-2 | TRBV2 | ASSQQNYGYT
TRBJ2-5 | TRBV28 | ASSPGGRAFETQY